This entry describes one T cell receptor beta chain. Its cognate antigen is unknown. This entry belongs to a study of T cells after yellow fever vaccination. Turning to the study itself: For low cell numbers, libraries were made with SMART-Seq v4 Ultra Low Input.

Between the trimmed V and J ends, which lost 5 bases and 7 bases, there was a span of 12 bases. The V gene's germline CDR1 is SGHAT and CDR2 FQDESV (reference sequence). The CDR3 has 13 amino acids. Study results and limitations: The bulk population could contribute abundant contaminating clonotypes to FACS-sorted repertoires. Reappearance after the booster was seen for most primary-vaccination clones, at 95% to 96% CD4 and 85% to 90% CD8.

It was through 5'RACE template switching that TCR cDNA was made, with a universal primer site and UMIs added. TCRdb itself ran the 5' RACE reads through MiXCR, one entry per CDR3 protein. Seen here are a few hundred thousand distinct CDR3 sequences, 15% to 20% observed once, and the top ten hold 13% to 15%. The sequence was obtained from a man aged 30 to 45 who received the YFV17D yellow fever vaccine. This chain uses TRBV11-1 with TRBJ2-1; possibly TRBD1 or TRBD2 for D (5 bases each). The sample was PBMCs, taken 15 days after the yellow fever booster vaccination. The CDR3 spells CASSPGLSNEQFF. The CDR3 DNA is TGTGCCAGCAGCCCGGGGCTTAGTAATGAGCAGTTCTTC.